These 21 T cell receptor beta chains share one sample of origin, sequenced in a study of blood T cell repertoires in COVID-19. Generated by immunoSEQ multiplex PCR, the TCRdb table keeps only in-frame clones and is missing some. The table lists tens of thousands of clones, 60% to 85% of them singletons. Input material: peripheral blood. These receptors came from a human donor with active or convalescent COVID-19. The donor label of this sample is uncertain.

This clone was picked up a small number of times. The chain carries TRBV7-9 and TRBJ2-7; 9 bases map to TRBD1. Germline assignment: CDR1 SEHNR and CDR2 FQNEAQ (reference sequence). The V gene end was trimmed by 6 bases and the J gene end by 0 bases; junction bases not matched to a gene: 9. This CDR3 is built from 16 residues. The CDR3 spells CASSLNPGQGSYEQYF. In nucleotides, the CDR3 is TGTGCCAGCAGTTTAAATCCGGGACAGGGCTCCTACGAGCAGTACTTC.

The V gene is TRBV6-5, the J gene TRBJ1-1; 8 nucleotides line up with TRBD1. V was pared by 5 bases and J by 1 base, with 6 bases of the junction left unmatched. Germline lookup yields CDR1 MNHEY and CDR2 SVGAGI. The CDR3 has 15 amino acids. The DNA for the CDR3 is TGTGCCAGCAGTCCCCTAACAGGGGGGAACACTGAAGCTTTCTTT. This codes for CASSPLTGGNTEAFF.

The chain is built from TRBV5-4 and TRBJ2-7; 11 positions agree with TRBD2. Germline-derived CDR1 and CDR2 are SGHNT and YYREEE (reference sequence). V shed 6 bases and J 3 bases; nucleotides not matched to a gene: 8. There are 15 residues in the CDR3. The CDR3 sequence: CASTATGTSGYEQYF. The CDR3 DNA follows: TGTGCCAGCACAGCCACTGGGACTAGCGGCTACGAGCAGTACTTC.

The J gene is TRBJ2-7, the V gene TRBV6-2 or TRBV6-3, with 12 bases matching TRBD2. V lost 6 bases, J lost 3 bases, and 3 bases stayed unmatched. CDR1 and CDR2 (germline): MNHEY, SVGEGT. CDR3 length: 14 amino acids. CDR3 residues: CASRPSGRDYEQYF. The CDR3 nucleotides read TGTGCCAGCAGACCTAGCGGGAGGGACTACGAGCAGTACTTC.

The chain employs TRBV20-1 and TRBJ2-7; the D is unclear. Trimming cost V 3 bases and J 3 bases, with 6 bases left between them. CDR3 length: 11 amino acids. Germline CDR1 and CDR2: DFQATT and SNEGSKA (reference sequence). The CDR3 is CSASTNYEQYF. CDR3 DNA: TGCAGTGCTAGCACTAACTACGAGCAGTACTTC.

Only one count was recorded for this clone. The chain combines TRBV9 with TRBJ2-1; 9 positions match TRBD2. The germline V gene has CDR1 SGDLS and CDR2 YYNGEE. The CDR3 runs to 14 residues. V dropped 2 bases and J dropped 9; count of bases not matched to a gene: 6. CDR3 sequence reads: CASSVGLANGEQFF. The CDR3 DNA follows: TGTGCCAGCAGCGTTGGACTAGCGAACGGTGAGCAGTTCTTC.

The chain combines TRBV7-3 with TRBJ2-7; D is possibly TRBD1 (5 bases). CDR1 is SGHTA, CDR2 FQGTGA, per germline. The CDR3 spans 13 residues. The V gene lost 6 bases and the J gene lost 0 bases, with 9 bases spanning the gap. The CDR3 sequence is CASSPGFSYEQYF. The CDR3 bases are TGTGCCAGCAGTCCAGGGTTCTCCTACGAGCAGTACTTC.

This chain links TRBV3-1 (or the pseudogene TRBV3-2) with TRBJ2-6; a weak D match, TRBD1 (6 bases). The CDR3 contains 17 residues. Deletions cut 2 bases from V and 1 base from J, with 12 bases between. CDR1 and CDR2 (germline): LGHDT, YNNKEL (reference sequence). CDR3 bases: TGTGCCAGCAGCCAAACAGGGTCCCGGTCTGGGGCCAACGTCCTGACTTTC. The encoded protein is CASSQTGSRSGANVLTF.

The V gene is TRBV7-3, the J gene TRBJ1-1; D ambiguous. V was shortened by 6 bases and J by 3 bases, with 11 bases between the two germline ends. Per the germline V gene, CDR1 is SGHTA and CDR2 is FQGTGA. This CDR3 has 13 residues. CDR3 sequence reads: CASSRERYTEAFF. The CDR3 DNA follows: TGTGCCAGCAGTCGGGAGAGGTACACTGAAGCTTTCTTT. Looking up the rest from reference TRBV7-3 and TRBJ1-1 gives the full variable domain: GAGVSQTPSNKVTEKGKYVELRCDPISGHTALYWYRQSLGQGPEFLIYFQGTGAADDSGLPNDRFFAVRPEGSVSTLKIQRTERGDSAVYLCASSRERYTEAFFGQGTRLTVV.

This chain connects TRBV18 to TRBJ2-1, with unresolved D. With 10 bases removed from V and 7 bases from J, the gap between germline ends came to 5 bases. CDR1 is KGHSH, CDR2 LQKENI, per germline. CDR3 length: 9 amino acids. CDR3 in amino acids: CATLNEQFF. The CDR3 coding sequence is TGTGCCACACTTAATGAGCAGTTCTTC.

The chain links TRBV7-2 to TRBJ1-2, with 10 bases aligning to TRBD1. Unmatched junction bases numbered 17, after V lost 11 bases and J lost 5 bases. This CDR3 has 16 residues. CDR1 and CDR2 from the germline V gene are SGHTA and FQGNSA. CDR3 in amino acids: CASDPSGTGVKYGYTF. The CDR3 DNA is TGTGCCTCCGACCCATCCGGGACAGGGGTTAAGTATGGCTACACCTTC.

This clone was picked up a small number of times. The rearrangement joins TRBV14 to TRBJ1-1, with 9 bases identical to TRBD1. The CDR3 has 15 amino acids. Losses at the gene ends were 4 bases for V and 4 bases for J; bases not matched to a gene: 7. Germline CDR1 and CDR2: SGHDN and FVKESK. The CDR3 spells CASSRRTGATTEAFF. The CDR3 bases are TGTGCCAGCAGCCGGAGGACAGGGGCGACCACTGAAGCTTTCTTT.

This clone was observed once. DNA of the CDR3: TGCGCCAGCAGCCAAGATAGGGCAGGGGATCAGCCCCAGCATTTT. It yields the protein CASSQDRAGDQPQHF. The gene calls are TRBV4-3 and TRBJ1-5; the D gene is possibly TRBD1 (6 bases). The V gene lost 0 bases and the J gene lost 5 bases, with 11 bases spanning the gap. Germline-derived CDR1 and CDR2 are LGHNA and YSLEER. The CDR3 has 15 amino acids.

The rearrangement uses TRBV29-1 and TRBJ2-3; tentative D call: TRBD1 (5 bases). The CDR3 consists of 11 residues. V was shortened by 5 bases and J by 3 bases, with 6 bases between the two germline ends. CDR1 is SQVTM and CDR2 is ANQGSEA in the germline V gene. CDR3 sequence: CSVQGTDTQYF. The CDR3 DNA follows: TGCAGCGTTCAGGGAACAGATACGCAGTATTTT.

The chain's CDR3 is CASSPGTDSNQPQHF. In DNA, the CDR3 is TGTGCCAGCTCACCCGGTACAGACAGCAATCAGCCCCAGCATTTT. The chain recombines TRBV18 with TRBJ1-5, with D unresolved. This CDR3 is built from 15 residues. Between the trimmed V and J ends, which lost 3 bases and 1 base, there was a span of 10 bases. Germline CDR1 and CDR2: KGHSH and LQKENI. The variable domain in full, with the rest retrieved from reference TRBV18 and TRBJ1-5, is NAGVMQNPRHLVRRRGQEARLRCSPMKGHSHVYWYRQLPEEGLKFMVYLQKENIIDESGMPKERFSAEFPKEGPSILRIQQVVRGDSAAYFCASSPGTDSNQPQHFGDGTRLSIL.

V usage is TRBV18 and J usage is TRBJ2-1; 14 bases line up with TRBD2. From germline, CDR1 is KGHSH and CDR2 LQKENI. J was trimmed by 3 bases and V by 4 bases; bases with no gene match: 5. The CDR3 contains 17 residues. This CDR3 is CASSRQTSGRDYNEQFF. For the CDR3, the DNA is TGTGCCAGCTCACGCCAGACTAGCGGGAGGGACTACAATGAGCAGTTCTTC.

This sequence joins TRBV7-3 and TRBJ2-3, with TRBD2 matching over 12 bases. This CDR3 comprises 16 residues. The V and J ends lost 4 bases and 3 bases, in that order; junction bases with no gene match: 5. In germline, CDR1 is SGHTA, CDR2 FQGTGA. The CDR3 here is CASSSLTSGRTDTQYF. The CDR3 DNA is TGTGCCAGCAGCTCCCTGACTAGCGGGAGAACAGATACGCAGTATTTT. Supplemented by reference TRBV7-3 and TRBJ2-3, the full variable domain reads GAGVSQTPSNKVTEKGKYVELRCDPISGHTALYWYRQSLGQGPEFLIYFQGTGAADDSGLPNDRFFAVRPEGSVSTLKIQRTERGDSAVYLCASSSLTSGRTDTQYFGPGTRLTVL.

This chain joins TRBV9 and TRBJ2-1; TRBD2 matches at 16 bases. V was clipped by 4 bases and J by 12 bases; unmatched bases: 10. The CDR3 consists of 16 residues. In germline, CDR1 is SGDLS, CDR2 YYNGEE. CDR3 in amino acids: CASSLGLAGGAGAQFF. DNA for the CDR3: TGTGCCAGCAGCTTGGGACTAGCGGGAGGGGCGGGGGCGCAGTTCTTC.

The chain has TRBV5-1 and TRBJ2-7; 7 bases align to TRBD1. Germline CDR1 reads SGHRS; CDR2 reads YFSETQ. The CDR3 runs to 13 residues. V was pared by 5 bases and J by 2 bases, with 4 bases of the junction left unmatched. The CDR3 DNA sequence: TGCGCCAGCAGACAGACAGGGACCTACGAGCAGTACTTC. It encodes CASRQTGTYEQYF.

The J gene is TRBJ2-1, the V gene TRBV5-4; tentatively, D is TRBD2 (5 bases). Germline V CDR1 and CDR2: SGHNT, YYREEE (reference sequence). Trimming cost V 0 bases and J 0 bases, with 10 bases left between them. The CDR3 totals 16 residues. The CDR3 sequence is CASSLGGVGSYNEQFF. The CDR3 region has the DNA TGTGCCAGCAGCTTGGGGGGAGTGGGCTCCTACAATGAGCAGTTCTTC.

The chain uses TRBV7-3 and TRBJ2-1, with TRBD1 matching 7 bases. This CDR3 has 15 residues. Germline lookup yields CDR1 SGHTA and CDR2 FQGTGA. J lost 6 bases, V lost 5 bases, and 10 bases had no gene match. The CDR3 nucleotides are TGTGCCAGCAGCCCGACACTGACAGGGAGCAATGAGCAGTTCTTC. Its translation: CASSPTLTGSNEQFF.